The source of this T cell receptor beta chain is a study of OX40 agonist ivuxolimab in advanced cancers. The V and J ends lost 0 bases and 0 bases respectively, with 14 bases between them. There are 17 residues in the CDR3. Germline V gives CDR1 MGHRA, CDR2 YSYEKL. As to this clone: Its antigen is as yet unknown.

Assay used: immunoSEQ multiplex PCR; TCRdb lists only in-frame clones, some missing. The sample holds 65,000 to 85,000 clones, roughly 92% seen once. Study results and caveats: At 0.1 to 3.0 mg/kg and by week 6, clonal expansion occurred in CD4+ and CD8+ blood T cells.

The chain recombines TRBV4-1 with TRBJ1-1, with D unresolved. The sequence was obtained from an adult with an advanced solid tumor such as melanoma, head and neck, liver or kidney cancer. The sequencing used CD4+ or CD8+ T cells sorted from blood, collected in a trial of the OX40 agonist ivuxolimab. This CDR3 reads CASSQDKVETLNTEAFF. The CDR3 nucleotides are TGCGCCAGCAGCCAAGATAAGGTCGAGACTCTGAACACTGAAGCTTTCTTT.